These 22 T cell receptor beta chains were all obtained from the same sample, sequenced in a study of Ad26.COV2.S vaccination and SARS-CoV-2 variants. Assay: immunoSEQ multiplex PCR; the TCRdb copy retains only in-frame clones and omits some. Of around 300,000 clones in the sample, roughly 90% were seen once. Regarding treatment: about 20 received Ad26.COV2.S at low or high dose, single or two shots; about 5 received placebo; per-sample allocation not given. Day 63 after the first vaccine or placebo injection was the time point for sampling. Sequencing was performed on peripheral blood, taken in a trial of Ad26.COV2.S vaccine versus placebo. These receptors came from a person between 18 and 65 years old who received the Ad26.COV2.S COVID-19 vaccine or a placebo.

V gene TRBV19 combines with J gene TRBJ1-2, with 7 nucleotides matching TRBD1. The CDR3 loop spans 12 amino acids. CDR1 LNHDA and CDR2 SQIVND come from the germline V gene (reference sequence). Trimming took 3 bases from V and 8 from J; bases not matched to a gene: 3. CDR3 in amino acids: CASSIGTAGYTF. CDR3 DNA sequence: TGTGCCAGTAGTATTGGGACAGCGGGCTACACCTTC.

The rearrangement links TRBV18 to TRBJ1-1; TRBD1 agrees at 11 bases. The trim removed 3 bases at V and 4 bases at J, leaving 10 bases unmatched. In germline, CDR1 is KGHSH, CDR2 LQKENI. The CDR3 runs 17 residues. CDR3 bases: TGTGCCAGCTCACCTGCTCTCGGGACAGGGGGGACCACTGAAGCTTTCTTT. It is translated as CASSPALGTGGTTEAFF.

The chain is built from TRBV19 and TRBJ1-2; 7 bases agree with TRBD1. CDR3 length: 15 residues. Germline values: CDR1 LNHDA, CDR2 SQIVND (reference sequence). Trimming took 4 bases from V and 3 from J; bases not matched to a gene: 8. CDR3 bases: TGTGCCAGTAGTACCCCCGAACAGGGGCACTATGGCTACACCTTC. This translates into CASSTPEQGHYGYTF. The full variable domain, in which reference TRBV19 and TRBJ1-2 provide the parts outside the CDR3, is DGGITQSPKYLFRKEGQNVTLSCEQNLNHDAMYWYRQDPGQGLRLIYYSQIVNDFQKGDIAEGYSVSREKKESFPLTVTSAQKNPTAFYLCASSTPEQGHYGYTFGSGTRLTVV.

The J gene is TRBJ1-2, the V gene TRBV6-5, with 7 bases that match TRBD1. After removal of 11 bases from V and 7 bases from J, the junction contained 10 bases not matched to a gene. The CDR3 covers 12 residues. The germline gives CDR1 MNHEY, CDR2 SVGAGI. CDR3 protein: CAAGGGFPGYTF. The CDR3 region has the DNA TGTGCCGCAGGGGGAGGGTTCCCTGGCTACACCTTC.

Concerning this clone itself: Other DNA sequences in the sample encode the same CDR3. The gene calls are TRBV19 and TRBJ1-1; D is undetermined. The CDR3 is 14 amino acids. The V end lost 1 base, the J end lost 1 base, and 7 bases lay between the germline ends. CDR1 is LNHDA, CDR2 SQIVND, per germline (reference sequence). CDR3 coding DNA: TGTGCCAGTAGTATAGGAGGCGGGAACACTGAAGCTTTCTTT. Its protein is CASSIGGGNTEAFF.

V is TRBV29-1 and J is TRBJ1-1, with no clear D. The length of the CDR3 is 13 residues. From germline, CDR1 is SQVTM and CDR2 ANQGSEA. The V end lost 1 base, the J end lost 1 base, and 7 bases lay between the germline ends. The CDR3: CSVEVEWNTEAFF. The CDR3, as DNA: TGCAGCGTTGAAGTAGAATGGAACACTGAAGCTTTCTTT.

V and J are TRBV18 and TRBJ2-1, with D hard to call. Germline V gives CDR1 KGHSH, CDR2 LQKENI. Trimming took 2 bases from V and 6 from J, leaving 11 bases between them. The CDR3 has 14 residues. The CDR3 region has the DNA TGTGCCAGCTCACCAGGTGTGTCGAGCAATGAGCAGTTCTTC. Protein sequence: CASSPGVSSNEQFF.

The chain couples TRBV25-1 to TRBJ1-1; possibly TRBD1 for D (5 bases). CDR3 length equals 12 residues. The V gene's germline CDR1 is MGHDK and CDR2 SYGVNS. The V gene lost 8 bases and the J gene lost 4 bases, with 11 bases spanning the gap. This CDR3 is CASAWGGTEAFF. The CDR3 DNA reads TGTGCCAGCGCTTGGGGGGGCACTGAAGCTTTCTTT.

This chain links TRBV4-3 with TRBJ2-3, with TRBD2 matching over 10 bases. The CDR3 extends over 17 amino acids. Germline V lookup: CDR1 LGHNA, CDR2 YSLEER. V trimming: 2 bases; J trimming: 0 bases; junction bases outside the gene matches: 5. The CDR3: CASSQNLAGASTDTQYF. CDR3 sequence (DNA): TGCGCCAGCAGCCAAAATCTAGCGGGGGCGAGCACAGATACGCAGTATTTT.

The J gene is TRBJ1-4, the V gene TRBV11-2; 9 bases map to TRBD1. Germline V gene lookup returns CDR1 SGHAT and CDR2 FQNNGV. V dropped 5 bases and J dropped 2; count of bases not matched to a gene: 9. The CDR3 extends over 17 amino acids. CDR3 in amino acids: CASSRNGQGITNEKLFF. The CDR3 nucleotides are TGTGCCAGCAGCCGCAACGGACAGGGGATTACTAATGAAAAACTGTTTTTT. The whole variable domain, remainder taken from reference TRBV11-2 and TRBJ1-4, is EAGVAQSPRYKIIEKRQSVAFWCNPISGHATLYWYQQILGQGPKLLIQFQNNGVVDDSQLPKDRFSAERLKGVDSTLKIQPAKLEDSAVYLCASSRNGQGITNEKLFFGSGTQLSVL.

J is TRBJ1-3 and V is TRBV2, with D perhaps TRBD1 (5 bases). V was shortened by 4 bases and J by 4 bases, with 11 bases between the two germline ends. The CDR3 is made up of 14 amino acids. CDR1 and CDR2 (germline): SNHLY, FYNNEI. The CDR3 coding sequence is TGTGCCAGCAGTGGTCCGGGGGTGGGAAACACCATATATTTT. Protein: CASSGPGVGNTIYF.

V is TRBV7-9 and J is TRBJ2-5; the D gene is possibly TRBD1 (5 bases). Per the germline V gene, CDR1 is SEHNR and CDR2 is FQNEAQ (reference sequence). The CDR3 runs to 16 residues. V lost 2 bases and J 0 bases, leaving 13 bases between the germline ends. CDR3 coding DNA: TGTGCCAGCAGCTTATTGTTAGGGGTGAACCAAGAGACCCAGTACTTC. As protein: CASSLLLGVNQETQYF.

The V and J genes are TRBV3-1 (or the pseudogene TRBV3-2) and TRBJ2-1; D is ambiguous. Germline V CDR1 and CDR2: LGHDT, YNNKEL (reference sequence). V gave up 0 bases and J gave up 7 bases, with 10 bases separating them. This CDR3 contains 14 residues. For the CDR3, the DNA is TGTGCCAGCAGCCAAGATACGATTGGAAATGAGCAGTTCTTC. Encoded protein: CASSQDTIGNEQFF.

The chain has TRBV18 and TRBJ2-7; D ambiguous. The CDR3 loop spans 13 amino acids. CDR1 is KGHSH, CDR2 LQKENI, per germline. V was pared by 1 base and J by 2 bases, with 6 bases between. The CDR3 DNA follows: TGTGCCAGCTCACCACGGCTCCCCTACGAGCAGTACGTC. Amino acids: CASSPRLPYEQYV.

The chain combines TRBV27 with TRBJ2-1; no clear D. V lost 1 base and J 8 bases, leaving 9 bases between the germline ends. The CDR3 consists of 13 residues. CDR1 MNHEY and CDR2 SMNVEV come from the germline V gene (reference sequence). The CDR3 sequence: CASSLLPFHEQFF. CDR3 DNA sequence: TGTGCCAGCAGTTTATTACCGTTCCATGAGCAGTTCTTC.

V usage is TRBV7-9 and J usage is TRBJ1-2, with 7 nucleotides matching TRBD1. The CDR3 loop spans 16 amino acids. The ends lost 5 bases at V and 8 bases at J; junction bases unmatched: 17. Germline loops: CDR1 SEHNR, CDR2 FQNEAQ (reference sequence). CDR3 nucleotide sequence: TGTGCCAGCAGCCCTGCCCTGACAGGGACGCTTAGCGGCTACACCTTC. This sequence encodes CASSPALTGTLSGYTF.

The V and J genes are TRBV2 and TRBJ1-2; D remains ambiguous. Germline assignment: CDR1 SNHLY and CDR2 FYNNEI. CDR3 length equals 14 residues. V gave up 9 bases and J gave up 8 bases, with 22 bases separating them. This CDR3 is CASLKDPLVGGYTF. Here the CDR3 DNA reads TGTGCCAGTCTCAAAGACCCACTGGTGGGGGGCTACACCTTC.

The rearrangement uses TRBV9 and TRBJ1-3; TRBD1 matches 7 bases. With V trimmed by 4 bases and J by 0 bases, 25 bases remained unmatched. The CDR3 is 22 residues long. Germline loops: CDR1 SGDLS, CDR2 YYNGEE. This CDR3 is CASSPHLSPGTATYRSGNTIYF. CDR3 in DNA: TGTGCCAGCAGCCCGCATCTCTCACCCGGGACAGCAACCTACCGCTCTGGAAACACCATATATTTT.

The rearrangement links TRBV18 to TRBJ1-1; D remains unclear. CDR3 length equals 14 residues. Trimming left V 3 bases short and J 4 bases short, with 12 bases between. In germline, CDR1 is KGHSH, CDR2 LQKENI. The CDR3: CASSPRGGFTEAFF. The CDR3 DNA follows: TGTGCCAGCTCACCCCGGGGAGGGTTCACTGAAGCTTTCTTT.

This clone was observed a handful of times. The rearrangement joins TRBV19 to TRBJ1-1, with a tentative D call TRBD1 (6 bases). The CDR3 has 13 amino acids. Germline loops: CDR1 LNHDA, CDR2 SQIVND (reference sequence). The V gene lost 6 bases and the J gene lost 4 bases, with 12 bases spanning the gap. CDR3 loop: CASRDSRGTEAFF. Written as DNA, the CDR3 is TGTGCCAGTAGGGATTCCAGGGGCACTGAAGCTTTCTTT.

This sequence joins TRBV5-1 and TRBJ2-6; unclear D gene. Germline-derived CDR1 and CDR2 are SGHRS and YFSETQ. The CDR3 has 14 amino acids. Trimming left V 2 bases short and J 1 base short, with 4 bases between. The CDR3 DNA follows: TGCGCCAGCAGCTTAAAGTCTGGGGCCAACGTCCTGACTTTC. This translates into CASSLKSGANVLTF.

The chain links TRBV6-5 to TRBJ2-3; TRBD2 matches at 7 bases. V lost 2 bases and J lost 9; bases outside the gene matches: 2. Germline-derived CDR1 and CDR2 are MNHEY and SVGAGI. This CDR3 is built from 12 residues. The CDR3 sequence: CASSYEAGTQYF. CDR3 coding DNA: TGTGCCAGCAGTTACGAAGCGGGAACGCAGTATTTT.